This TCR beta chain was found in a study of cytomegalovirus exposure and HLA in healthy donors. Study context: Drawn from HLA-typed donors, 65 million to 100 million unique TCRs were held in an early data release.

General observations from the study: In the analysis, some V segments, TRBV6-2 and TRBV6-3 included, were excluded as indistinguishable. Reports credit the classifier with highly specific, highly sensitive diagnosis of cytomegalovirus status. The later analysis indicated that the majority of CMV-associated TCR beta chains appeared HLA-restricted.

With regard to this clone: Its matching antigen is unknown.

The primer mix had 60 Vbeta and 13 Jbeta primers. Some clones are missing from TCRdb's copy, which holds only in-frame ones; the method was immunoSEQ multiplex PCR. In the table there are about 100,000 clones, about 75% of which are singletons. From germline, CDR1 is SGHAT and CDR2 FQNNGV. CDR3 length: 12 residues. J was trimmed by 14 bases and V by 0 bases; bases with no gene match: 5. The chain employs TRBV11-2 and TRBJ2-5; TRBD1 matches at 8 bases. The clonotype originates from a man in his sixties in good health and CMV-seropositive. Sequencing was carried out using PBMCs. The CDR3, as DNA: TGTGCCAGCAGCTTAGACCGGACAGGGTACTACTTC. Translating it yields CASSLDRTGYYF.